The 15 T cell receptor beta chains below come from one sample, sequenced in a study of blood T cell repertoires in COVID-19. TCRdb keeps only in-frame clones here, not all; method: immunoSEQ multiplex PCR. The profile shows more than 40,000 clones, approximately 86% of them singletons. The source material was peripheral blood. The source is a woman aged 80 or over with acute or convalescent COVID-19.

The gene calls are TRBV2 and TRBJ2-2, with 8 bases aligning to TRBD1. Germline trimming cut 2 bases from V and 3 bases from J; bases unmatched to any gene: 5. Germline assignment: CDR1 SNHLY and CDR2 FYNNEI. This CDR3 spans 16 amino acids. CDR3 sequence (DNA): TGTGCCAGCAGTGAAATACTGGACAGGGACACCGGGGAGCTGTTTTTT. As protein: CASSEILDRDTGELFF. Full variable domain (remainder filled in from reference TRBV2 and TRBJ2-2): EPEVTQTPSHQVTQMGQEVILRCVPISNHLYFYWYRQILGQKVEFLVSFYNNEISEKSEIFDDQFSVERPDGSNFTLKIRSTKLEDSAMYFCASSEILDRDTGELFFGEGSRLTVL.

As DNA, the CDR3 is TGTGCCAGCACCCGGACAGGGAGGAACACTGAAGCTTTCTTT. Its protein is CASTRTGRNTEAFF. The chain carries TRBV6-5 and TRBJ1-1; 8 bases are shared with TRBD1. The CDR3 has 14 amino acids. J was trimmed by 1 base and V by 7 bases; bases with no gene match: 5. The germline CDR1 and CDR2 sequences are MNHEY and SVGAGI.

The V gene is TRBV3-1 (or the pseudogene TRBV3-2), the J gene TRBJ1-4; 9 nucleotides agree with TRBD1. Germline lookup yields CDR1 LGHDT and CDR2 YNNKEL (reference sequence). The CDR3 spans 15 residues. The V and J ends lost 6 bases and 7 bases, in that order; junction bases with no gene match: 9. CDR3 coding DNA: TGTGCCAGCAGTCCAAGAACAGGGGGCCTTGAAAAACTGTTTTTT. It translates to CASSPRTGGLEKLFF.

The chain links TRBV18 to TRBJ1-5, with TRBD1 matching over 7 bases. CDR1 KGHSH and CDR2 LQKENI come from the germline V gene. The CDR3 has 14 amino acids. With V trimmed by 6 bases and J by 5 bases, 7 bases remained unmatched. CDR3 residues: CASSRGQVYQPQHF. The CDR3 nucleotides are TGTGCCAGCTCCCGAGGACAGGTTTATCAGCCCCAGCATTTT.

The V call is TRBV2, the J call TRBJ2-5; 9 positions agree with TRBD2. From germline, CDR1 is SNHLY and CDR2 FYNNEI. This CDR3 region has 16 residues. V lost 7 bases and J lost 5; bases outside the gene matches: 14. The CDR3 reads CASNPSPAGGLETQYF. CDR3 nucleotide sequence: TGTGCCAGCAACCCAAGCCCAGCGGGGGGTTTGGAGACCCAGTACTTC. Full variable domain (missing parts from reference TRBV2 and TRBJ2-5): EPEVTQTPSHQVTQMGQEVILRCVPISNHLYFYWYRQILGQKVEFLVSFYNNEISEKSEIFDDQFSVERPDGSNFTLKIRSTKLEDSAMYFCASNPSPAGGLETQYFGPGTRLLVL.

With respect to this clone: At one end the junction does not follow the germline gene, possibly because of a read error. This chain connects TRBV7-2 to TRBJ2-1; TRBD1 agrees at 10 bases. Germline V gene data show CDR1 as SGHTA and CDR2 as FQGNSA. The CDR3 spans 15 residues. DNA of the CDR3: TGTGCCAGCAGTTTAGTGGGACAGGGGCAGGGTGAGCAGTTCTTC. Residues: CASSLVGQGQGEQFF.

This chain uses TRBV6-1 with TRBJ1-5, with D maybe TRBD1 (6 bases). Germline CDR1 reads MNHNS; CDR2 reads SASEGT. V gave up 3 bases and J gave up 2 bases, with 14 bases separating them. This CDR3 has 16 residues. In DNA form, the CDR3 reads TGTGCCAGCAGTGACATGGTACAGGGTGGCAATCAGCCCCAGCATTTT. It yields the protein CASSDMVQGGNQPQHF.

CDR3 bases: TGTGCCAGCAGCCAAGAGGCTAAGGGGATGGAAAACACCTTC. Translating gives CASSQEAKGMENTF. The chain carries TRBV3-1 (or the pseudogene TRBV3-2) and TRBJ1-2, with a possible D match to TRBD1 (5 bases). V lost 0 bases and J lost 12, with 17 bases in between. Germline CDR1 is LGHDT and CDR2 is YNNKEL (reference sequence). CDR3 length equals 14 residues.

This chain's CDR3 is CASSLAKAGPVELFF. CDR3 nucleotide sequence: TGTGCCAGCAGCTTAGCGAAGGCGGGGCCGGTAGAGCTGTTTTTT. The V and J genes are TRBV7-9 and TRBJ2-2; maybe TRBD2 (6 bases). CDR1 SEHNR and CDR2 FQNEAQ come from the germline V gene (reference sequence). There are 15 residues in the CDR3. Trimming pared 0 bases from V and 11 bases from J, leaving 16 bases between.

This clone has just a few counts. This chain links TRBV6-6 with TRBJ2-3; D remains unclear. Germline V gives CDR1 MNHNY, CDR2 SVGAGI (reference sequence). This CDR3 contains 13 residues. Trimming stripped 0 bases from V and 4 bases from J, with 5 bases between. DNA for the CDR3: TGTGCCAGCAGTTACTCGAGGTCAGATACGCAGTATTTT. Protein product: CASSYSRSDTQYF.

This chain's CDR3 is CASSVVAGRELFF. DNA for the CDR3: TGTGCCAGCAGCGTAGTAGCGGGGAGGGAGCTGTTTTTT. The genes are TRBV9 and TRBJ2-2, with 8 bases matching TRBD2. This CDR3 region has 13 residues. V dropped 0 bases and J dropped 9; count of bases not matched to a gene: 1. Germline V gives CDR1 SGDLS, CDR2 YYNGEE.

This clone was counted between two and nine times. The chain recombines TRBV7-9 with TRBJ1-1; 7 bases line up with TRBD1. The CDR3 sequence is 14 residues long. Germline V gene sequence: CDR1 SEHNR, CDR2 FQNEAQ (reference sequence). The V and J ends lost 4 bases and 6 bases, in that order; junction bases with no gene match: 8. CDR3 sequence (DNA): TGTGCCAGCAGCTCTGTTGACAGGGCGTCTGAAGCTTTCTTT. Protein: CASSSVDRASEAFF.

The V and J genes are TRBV29-1 and TRBJ1-1, with TRBD1 matching 7 bases. From germline, CDR1 is SQVTM and CDR2 ANQGSEA. The CDR3 runs 14 residues. V lost 7 bases, J lost 3 bases, and 11 bases stayed unmatched. CDR3 protein: CSGGWTGMDTEAFF. CDR3 DNA: TGCAGCGGGGGGTGGACAGGAATGGACACTGAAGCTTTCTTT.

This clone was detected only once. The genes are TRBV5-8 and TRBJ1-6, with TRBD1 identical over 7 bases. The CDR3 extends over 14 amino acids. After removal of 3 bases from V and 8 bases from J, the junction contained 5 bases not matched to a gene. CDR1 is SGHTS, CDR2 YDEGEE, per germline. The DNA of the CDR3 is TGTGCCAGCAGCTCTGGACAGGCTGATTCACCCCTCCACTTT. It is translated as CASSSGQADSPLHF. Combining the CDR3 with reference TRBV5-8 and TRBJ1-6 gives the whole variable domain EAGVTQSPTHLIKTRGQQATLRCSPISGHTSVYWYQQALGLGLQFLLWYDEGEERNRGNFPPRFSGRQFPNYSSELNVNALELEDSALYLCASSSGQADSPLHFGNGTRLTVT.

The chain carries TRBV7-8 and TRBJ1-5; D is unresolved. From germline, CDR1 is SGHVS and CDR2 FQNEAQ. This CDR3 contains 13 residues. With 11 bases removed from V and 0 bases from J, the gap between germline ends came to 11 bases. CDR3 amino acids: CARGPYSNQPQHF. CDR3 DNA: TGTGCCCGCGGGCCGTATAGCAATCAGCCCCAGCATTTT.